Listed below are T cell receptor beta chains from one sample, sequenced in a study of memory CD4+ T cells and cytomegalovirus serostatus. Assay used: immunoSEQ multiplex PCR; TCRdb lists only in-frame clones, some missing. The data contain over 65,000 clones, 60% to 85% of them singletons. Sequenced material: memory CD4+ T cells from blood. Source of these receptors: an adult in good health and CMV-seropositive. CDR3s include the opening cysteine and the closing phenylalanine or tryptophan. A D gene is named only where the DNA matches it firmly. Clone size is shown for a subset of rows, as once, few, many or a class of expanded clone.

>-|-|TRBV7-7|TRBJ2-4
TGTGCTAGCAGCTTCAAGGGGTGCGCCAAAAACATTCAGTACTTC
CASSFKGCAKNIQYF
>-|-|TRBV5-6|TRBJ1-2
TGTGCCAGCAGGTTAGGATCCACCTTTTCATATGGCTACACCTTC
CASRLGSTFSYGYTF
>-|TRBD2|TRBV9|TRBJ2-3
TGTGCCAGCAGCGGAAACCCTAGCGGTAGCACAGATACGCAGTATTTT
CASSGNPSGSTDTQYF
>-|-|TRBV7-8|TRBJ2-7
TGTGCCAGCAGCGCCGGGACTTTCTACGAGCAGTACTTC
CASSAGTFYEQYF
>-|TRBD1|TRBV10-3|TRBJ1-2
TGTGCCATCAGTGTCAGGGGACAGTCACCACAGAATAACTATGGCTACACCTTC
CAISVRGQSPQNNYGYTF
>few|-|TRBV7-9|TRBJ1-1
TGTGCCAGCAGCTTAGCGCCGGTGAACACTGAAGCTTTCTTT
CASSLAPVNTEAFF
>-|-|TRBV19|TRBJ1-2
TGTGCCAGTAGTATTGAGGAGACGGTCTATGGCTACACCTTC
CASSIEETVYGYTF
>-|-|TRBV19|TRBJ1-1
TGTGCCAGTAGATCAAACACTGAAGCTTTCTTT
CASRSNTEAFF
>-|-|TRBV19|TRBJ2-1
TGTGCCAGTAGTATGGGGCGACAGCTCTACAATGAGCAGTTCTTC
CASSMGRQLYNEQFF
>-|-|TRBV30|TRBJ2-5
TGTGCCTGGACCCCCGGGATACAAGAGACCCAGTACTTC
CAWTPGIQETQYF
>-|-|TRBV5-4|TRBJ2-3
TGTGCCAGCAGCTTGGTACCGGAATCCGATACGCAGTATTTT
CASSLVPESDTQYF
>-|TRBD1|TRBV15|TRBJ1-5
TGTGCCACCAGCAGAGATTTGGGACAGGGGGGCGACAATCAGCCCCAGCATTTT
CATSRDLGQGGDNQPQHF
>few|TRBD1|TRBV4-1|TRBJ2-7
TGCGCCAGCAGCCAAGGGTTCACCGGGACAGGGGGGGAGCAGTACTTC
CASSQGFTGTGGEQYF
>-|-|TRBV7-9|TRBJ1-2
TGTGCCAGCAGCCAAGGACCGGGACAAGCAGGCTATGGCTACACCTTC
CASSQGPGQAGYGYTF
>-|-|TRBV5-1|TRBJ1-5
TGCGCCAGCAGCTGGGGGCAGGGTCGTAGCAATCAGCCCCAGCATTTT
CASSWGQGRSNQPQHF
>-|-|TRBV5-1|TRBJ2-1
TGCGCCAGCAGCCCGGCAGCTGGGGCCTACAATGAGCAGTTCTTC
CASSPAAGAYNEQFF
>-|-|TRBV4-1|TRBJ2-4
TGCGCCAGCAGCCAGGAAAGGGGGGCCAAAAACATTCAGTACTTC
CASSQERGAKNIQYF
>few|TRBD2|TRBV5-5|TRBJ2-5
TGTGCCAGCAGCTTGGCCACTAGCGGGGAGACCCAGTACTTC
CASSLATSGETQYF
>-|TRBD2|TRBV7-9|TRBJ2-5
TGTGCCAGCAGCTTAGGGTTAGCGGGGGAGACAGAGACCCAGTACTTC
CASSLGLAGETETQYF
>-|TRBD2|TRBV5-1|TRBJ2-1
TGCGCCAGCAGCCCACCGATTGGACTAGCGGGACACAATGAGCAGTTCTTC
CASSPPIGLAGHNEQFF
>-|TRBD2|TRBV28|TRBJ2-1
TGTGCCAGCAGTCCTAGCGGGAGGCTCTACAATGAGCAGTTCTTC
CASSPSGRLYNEQFF
>-|-|TRBV2|TRBJ2-3
TGTGCCAGCGCACCCAGATTAAATACGCAGTATTTT
CASAPRLNTQYF
>-|TRBD2|TRBV7-9|TRBJ2-1
TGTGCCAGCCATTCAACCGGGACTAGGCCCCTCAGCTACTCCGGCGAGCAGTTCTTC
CASHSTGTRPLSYSGEQFF
>-|TRBD1|TRBV19|TRBJ2-5
TGTGCCAGTAGTCCACGACAGGGGGCGGAGACCCAGTACTTC
CASSPRQGAETQYF
>few|-|TRBV6-5|TRBJ2-5
TGTGCCAGCAGTCGGGAAGAGACCCAGTACTTC
CASSREETQYF
>few|-|TRBV2|TRBJ1-5
TGTGCCAGCCAAGATAGCAATCAGCCCCAGCATTTT
CASQDSNQPQHF
>once|-|TRBV7-9|TRBJ2-5
TGTGCCAGCAGCACGCAAGGGGGGACTTCAAGGCTACAAGAGACCCAGTACTTC
CASSTQGGTSRLQETQYF
>many|-|TRBV10-1|TRBJ1-1
TGCGCCAGCGGAACCGGGACGAGGCCTGAAGCTTTCTTT
CASGTGTRPEAFF
>once|-|TRBV29-1|TRBJ2-5
TGCAGCTTCCACGGGTGGGGAGAGACCCAGTACTTC
CSFHGWGETQYF
>few|TRBD1|TRBV27|TRBJ1-2
TGTGCCAGCAGTCCCGGGGACAGCCCCTATGGCTACACCTTC
CASSPGDSPYGYTF
>-|TRBD1|TRBV5-1|TRBJ1-4
TGCGCCAGCAGCGAGGACAGGGCCGGTGAAAAACTGTTTTTT
CASSEDRAGEKLFF
>-|TRBD2|TRBV27|TRBJ2-7
TGTGCCAGCAGGGCTAGCGGGGGTTACGAGCAGTACTTC
CASRASGGYEQYF
>-|-|TRBV19|TRBJ1-4
TGTGCCAGTAGTATCGGGCTTAATAATGAAAAACTGTTTTTT
CASSIGLNNEKLFF
>-|TRBD1|TRBV15|TRBJ2-5
TGTGCCACCAGCAGAGAACTCCCTAGTATATCAACAGGGGGGGAGACCCAGTACTTC
CATSRELPSISTGGETQYF
>-|-|TRBV5-6|TRBJ1-1
TGTGCCAGCACCGGGGGGCGTGACACTGAAGCTTTCTTT
CASTGGRDTEAFF
>-|-|TRBV10-3|TRBJ2-2
TGTGCCATCAGTGGGGGTGGTCAGTCGAACACCGGGGAGCTGTTTTTT
CAISGGGQSNTGELFF
>once|TRBD1|TRBV16|TRBJ1-4
TGTGCCAGCAGTCAAGACAGGGGAAGCGAAAAACTGTTTTTT
CASSQDRGSEKLFF
>-|TRBD1|TRBV5-4|TRBJ2-5
TGTGCCAGCAGCTTAGGACAGGGAGGCCAAGAGACCCAGTACTTC
CASSLGQGGQETQYF
>-|-|TRBV15|TRBJ1-3
TGTGCCACCAGCAGAGATGTCGGGGGGCGCGGAAACACCATATATTTT
CATSRDVGGRGNTIYF
>-|-|TRBV6-1|TRBJ1-1
TGTGCCATAATCCCCCCTGGGACCACGAACACTGAAGCTTTCTTT
CAIIPPGTTNTEAFF
>-|-|TRBV9|TRBJ2-2
TGTGCCAGCAGCGTAGACCCGAGAACCGGGGAGCTGTTTTTT
CASSVDPRTGELFF
>-|-|TRBV7-2|TRBJ2-2
TGTGCCAGCAGCTTTGGGGTGGCCGGCGGGGAGCTGTTTTTT
CASSFGVAGGELFF
>-|-|TRBV11-2|TRBJ2-3
TGTGCCAGCAGCTTAGACAGGGGCACAGATACGCAGTATTTT
CASSLDRGTDTQYF
>-|TRBD1|TRBV6-5|TRBJ1-5
TGTGCCAGCAGTAGGGGACAGGGAGAGGGACAGCCCCAGCATTTT
CASSRGQGEGQPQHF
>-|-|TRBV28|TRBJ1-1
TGTGCCAGCAGTAGGATGGGGGGCACTGAAGCTTTCTTT
CASSRMGGTEAFF
>-|TRBD1|TRBV14|TRBJ1-4
TGTGCCAGCAGCCAAGTACGGACAGGACAGGGGAATGAAAAACTGTTTTTT
CASSQVRTGQGNEKLFF
>-|TRBD2|TRBV11-2|TRBJ2-7
TGTGCCAGCAGCTTAGAGACTAGCGGGCATCCCTACGAGCAGTACTTC
CASSLETSGHPYEQYF
>-|TRBD1|TRBV19|TRBJ2-7
TGTGCCAGTAGTATAGCTGTAGGACAGGGGATCTACGAGCAGTACTTC
CASSIAVGQGIYEQYF
>-|-|TRBV14|TRBJ1-4
TGTGCCAGCAGCCATTGGCGGTCGAGTGAAAAACTGTTTTTT
CASSHWRSSEKLFF
>-|-|TRBV27|TRBJ1-6
TGTGCCAGCAGTTGGGGAGGATCACCCCTCCACTTT
CASSWGGSPLHF
>-|TRBD2|TRBV6-1|TRBJ2-7
TGTGCCAGCAGTCGTGGACTAGCGGGTTACGAGCAGTACTTC
CASSRGLAGYEQYF
>-|TRBD1|TRBV5-1|TRBJ2-1
TGCGCCAGCAGCCCGGACAGGGGCCGGCCAAATGAGCAGTTCTTC
CASSPDRGRPNEQFF
>few|-|TRBV5-6|TRBJ1-1
TGTGCCAGCAGCTCGTCCCCAGGGTTGAACACTGAAGCTTTCTTT
CASSSSPGLNTEAFF
>-|-|TRBV5-1|TRBJ2-3
TGCGCCAGCAGCTTCTCGGCAGACGCAGATACGCAGTATTTT
CASSFSADADTQYF
>-|-|TRBV4-1|TRBJ2-1
TGCGCCAGCAGCGATCCTTCCAGGGACACCCTCGGTCGTGAGCAGTTCTTC
CASSDPSRDTLGREQFF
>-|TRBD1|TRBV6-6|TRBJ1-4
TGTGCCACCGTAAGGGGGCGTACTGAAAAACTGTTTTTT
CATVRGRTEKLFF
>few|TRBD1|TRBV5-6|TRBJ1-1
TGTGCCAGCAGCGCGGACAGGGCCTCGACTGAAGCTTTCTTT
CASSADRASTEAFF